This T cell receptor (beta chain) was recorded in a study of OX40 agonist ivuxolimab in advanced cancers. About the study: Previous treatment with anti-PD-1, anti-PD-L1 or anti-CTLA-4 therapy was allowed; about 37% had received some.

Trimming removed 1 base at V and 7 bases at J, with 17 bases between. Germline V gene lookup returns CDR1 SEHNR and CDR2 FQNEAQ (reference sequence). The CDR3 spans 15 residues. Produced via immunoSEQ multiplex PCR; TCRdb's table is partial and in-frame only. The data contain approximately 79,000 clones, roughly 86% of them singletons. This receptor was obtained from an adult with an advanced solid tumor such as melanoma, head and neck, liver or kidney cancer. The sample was CD4+ or CD8+ T cells sorted from blood, taken in a trial of the OX40 agonist ivuxolimab. V is TRBV7-9 and J is TRBJ2-7; D gene ambiguous. The CDR3 is CASSLDSSILGEQYF. The DNA of the CDR3 is TGTGCCAGCAGCTTAGATTCCTCAATATTGGGGGAGCAGTACTTC.